This record covers a single TCR beta chain. The antigen is undetermined. This entry comes from a study of CD8+ T cells in alopecia areata. The junction had 1 base not matched to a gene; V was cut back by 6 bases and J by 4 bases. The CDR3 runs to 12 residues. Germline CDR1 reads MNHEY; CDR2 reads SMNVEV (reference sequence). Treatment reported: oral pan-JAK inhibitor, 5-10 mg twice daily. Once RNA had been extracted, it was reverse transcribed into cDNA to act as the sequencing template. Profiling relied on immunoSEQ multiplex PCR, and the TCRdb table lists in-frame clones only, not all of them. The sample lists more than 150,000 clones; roughly 53% were seen once. Study-wide results and limits: With patients, TCR sharing proved less clear than in mice, a difference possibly related to HLA. Affected lesional scalp, above all in alopecia totalis/universalis, was more clonal than normal scalp.

The source material was CD8+ T cells sorted from blood, sampled at week 24, from a patient treated with tofacitinib. The sequence came from a human donor with alopecia areata. V usage is TRBV27 and J usage is TRBJ2-3, with 7 bases lining up with TRBD1. The CDR3 loop is CASSQGADTQYF. As DNA, the CDR3 is TGTGCCAGCAGCCAGGGGGCAGATACGCAGTATTTT.